This entry lists 14 T cell receptor beta chains sequenced from one sample in a study of T-cell reconstitution after alpha-beta-depleted transplantation in children. TCRbeta library construction was performed incorporating unique molecular identifiers. TCRdb used MiXCR to reprocess the PCR reads, holding one entry per CDR3 protein. This table has 300,000 or so distinct CDR3 sequences, 9.5% to 10% appearing once. Material: PBMCs from the stem cell graft donor, obtained from the stem cell graft. These receptors originate from a human donor who donated a stem cell graft to a child with SCID.

This clonotype was observed a handful of times. The chain links TRBV12-3 or TRBV12-4 to TRBJ1-2; D is uncertain. CDR3 length: 13 residues. V was trimmed by 5 bases and J by 4 bases, leaving 11 bases between them. The CDR3 DNA follows: TGTGCCAGCAGTCTACAAGAACCCTATGGCTACACCTTC. Its translation is CASSLQEPYGYTF.

The J gene is TRBJ1-2, the V gene TRBV6-6; TRBD1 aligns across 8 bases. CDR1 and CDR2 from the germline V gene are MNHNY and SVGAGI (reference sequence). The trim removed 5 bases at V and 8 bases at J, leaving 4 bases unmatched. This CDR3 has 12 amino acids. The CDR3 region has the DNA TGTGCCAGCAGTCCAGGGGGCGTGGGCTACACCTTC. This codes for CASSPGGVGYTF.

This clonotype was detected only a few times. The V call is TRBV5-1, the J call TRBJ1-4, with D possibly being TRBD1 (5 bases). The V gene lost 2 bases and the J gene lost 8 bases, with 13 bases spanning the gap. The length of the CDR3 is 14 residues. CDR1 is SGHRS and CDR2 is YFSETQ in the germline V gene. The CDR3, as DNA: TGCGCCAGCAGCTTACCAGGGCCTGAGGAAAAACTGTTTTTT. This codes for CASSLPGPEEKLFF.

V usage is TRBV9 and J usage is TRBJ2-6; 9 bases are a match to TRBD1. V lost 4 bases and J lost 0; bases outside the gene matches: 8. This CDR3 region has 18 residues. Per germline, CDR1 SGDLS and CDR2 YYNGEE. The CDR3 DNA reads as TGTGCCAGCAGCCCCTCCGGGACAGGGAGCTCTGGGGCCAACGTCCTGACTTTC. Translation gives CASSPSGTGSSGANVLTF.

Only a few counts were recorded for this clonotype. The chain carries TRBV12-3 or TRBV12-4 and TRBJ2-3, with 9 bases matching TRBD1. The CDR3 is 15 residues long. Germline trimming cut 3 bases from V and 7 bases from J; bases unmatched to any gene: 8. Written as DNA, the CDR3 is TGTGCCAGCAGTTTTGGGACAGGGTTCAAAAATACGCAGTATTTT. This gives the protein CASSFGTGFKNTQYF.

This clonotype was counted at least ten times. The chain uses TRBV5-1 and TRBJ2-3, with 9 nucleotides matching TRBD1. CDR1 is SGHRS and CDR2 is YFSETQ in the germline V gene. V lost 4 bases, J lost 3 bases, and 3 bases stayed unmatched. The CDR3 is 14 residues long. CDR3 protein: CASSQGTGTDTQYF. The CDR3 coding sequence is TGCGCCAGCAGCCAAGGGACAGGGACAGATACGCAGTATTTT.

The gene calls are TRBV12-3 or TRBV12-4 and TRBJ1-5; D gene uncertain. The CDR3 extends over 13 amino acids. V shed 8 bases and J shed 8 bases, with 16 bases lying between them. The CDR3 here is CASAPGIEEPQHF. CDR3 sequence (DNA): TGTGCCAGCGCCCCCGGGATCGAGGAGCCCCAGCATTTT.

This clonotype has only a few counts. This chain uses TRBV9 with TRBJ2-1; 9 nucleotides line up with TRBD2. This CDR3 is 17 amino acids long. Trimming cost V 0 bases and J 9 bases; bases outside gene matches: 13. Germline lookup yields CDR1 SGDLS and CDR2 YYNGEE. The CDR3 bases are TGTGCCAGCAGCGTAGCAGGGAGTGGCGGGGGGGCCAGTGAGCAGTTCTTC. Its protein is CASSVAGSGGGASEQFF. The full variable domain, rest sourced from reference TRBV9 and TRBJ2-1, is DSGVTQTPKHLITATGQRVTLRCSPRSGDLSVYWYQQSLDQGLQFLIQYYNGEERAKGNILERFSAQQFPDLHSELNLSSLELGDSALYFCASSVAGSGGGASEQFFGPGTRLTVL.

This clonotype was detected once. The J gene is TRBJ1-2, the V gene TRBV29-1; possibly TRBD1 for D (5 bases). Germline assignment: CDR1 SQVTM and CDR2 ANQGSEA. V was shortened by 8 bases and J by 4 bases, with 11 bases between the two germline ends. The CDR3 length is 11 residues. CDR3 bases: TGCAGCATGGTCACAGGCTATGGCTACACCTTC. This sequence encodes CSMVTGYGYTF.

This clonotype was detected a few times. The chain combines TRBV5-5 with TRBJ2-2; possibly TRBD1 for D (6 bases). The CDR3 is made up of 15 amino acids. The V end lost 4 bases, the J end lost 3 bases, and 13 bases lay between the germline ends. Germline V lookup: CDR1 SGHKS, CDR2 YYEKEE (reference sequence). The chain's CDR3 is CASSNKNRDTGELFF. As DNA, the CDR3 is TGTGCCAGCAGCAATAAAAACAGGGACACCGGGGAGCTGTTTTTT.

The sample holds many counts of this clonotype. Relative to the germline gene, one junction end is altered; a read error may explain this. CDR3 sequence: CASSLALNRDLFF. The CDR3 DNA reads as TGTGCCAGCAGCTTAGCGCTCAACAGGGACCTGTTTTTT. The genes are TRBV7-9 and TRBJ2-2; a weak D match, TRBD1 (6 bases). This CDR3 spans 13 amino acids. CDR1 is SEHNR and CDR2 is FQNEAQ in the germline V gene (reference sequence).

Many counts were recorded for this clonotype. This chain links TRBV18 with TRBJ1-1, with D uncertain. Germline V CDR1 and CDR2: KGHSH, LQKENI. V gave up 3 bases and J gave up 0 bases, with 5 bases separating them. The length of the CDR3 is 13 residues. The CDR3 is CASSPSVNTEAFF. The CDR3 DNA follows: TGTGCCAGCTCACCGAGTGTGAACACTGAAGCTTTCTTT.

This clonotype was found a few times. The chain couples TRBV7-3 to TRBJ2-5, with TRBD1 matching 12 bases. Germline CDR1 is SGHTA and CDR2 is FQGTGA. The CDR3 consists of 16 residues. V gave up 2 bases and J gave up 4 bases; unmatched junction bases: 5. The CDR3 here is CASSLGDRGQRETQYF. DNA for the CDR3: TGTGCCAGCAGCTTAGGGGACAGGGGGCAGCGAGAGACCCAGTACTTC. Supplemented by reference TRBV7-3 and TRBJ2-5, the full variable domain reads GAGVSQTPSNKVTEKGKYVELRCDPISGHTALYWYRQSLGQGPEFLIYFQGTGAADDSGLPNDRFFAVRPEGSVSTLKIQRTERGDSAVYLCASSLGDRGQRETQYFGPGTRLLVL.

The count of this clonotype is one. The rearrangement links TRBV20-1 to TRBJ1-6; D is uncertain. Trimming pared 1 base from V and 0 bases from J, leaving 10 bases between. CDR1 is DFQATT, CDR2 SNEGSKA, per germline (reference sequence). The CDR3 has 16 amino acids. The CDR3 protein is CSARADPSSYNSPLHF. In DNA form, the CDR3 reads TGCAGTGCTAGAGCTGATCCGAGCTCCTATAATTCACCCCTCCACTTT.